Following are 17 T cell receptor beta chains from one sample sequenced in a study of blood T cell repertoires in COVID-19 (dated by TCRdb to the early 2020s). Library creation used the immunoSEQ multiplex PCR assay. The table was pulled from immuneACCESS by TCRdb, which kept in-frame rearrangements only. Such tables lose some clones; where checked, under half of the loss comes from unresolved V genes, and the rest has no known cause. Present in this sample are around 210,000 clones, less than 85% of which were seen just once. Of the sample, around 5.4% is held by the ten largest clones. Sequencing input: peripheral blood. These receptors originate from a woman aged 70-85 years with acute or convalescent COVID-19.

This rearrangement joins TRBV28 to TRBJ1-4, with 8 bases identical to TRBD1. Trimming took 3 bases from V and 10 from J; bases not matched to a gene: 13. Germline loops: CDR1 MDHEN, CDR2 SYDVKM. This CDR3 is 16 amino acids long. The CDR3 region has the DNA TGTGCCAGCAGTTTCGACAGGGGAGTCTTGGGGACAAAACTGTTTTTT. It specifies CASSFDRGVLGTKLFF.

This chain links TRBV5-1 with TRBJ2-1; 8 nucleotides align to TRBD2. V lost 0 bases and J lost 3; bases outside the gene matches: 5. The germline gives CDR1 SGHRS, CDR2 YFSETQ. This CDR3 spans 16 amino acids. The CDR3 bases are TGCGCCAGCAGCTTGGAGGGGGGGACTAGCTACAATGAGCAGTTCTTC. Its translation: CASSLEGGTSYNEQFF. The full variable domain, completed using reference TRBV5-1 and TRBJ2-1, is KAGVTQTPRYLIKTRGQQVTLSCSPISGHRSVSWYQQTPGQGLQFLFEYFSETQRNKGNFPGRFSGRQFSNSRSEMNVSTLELGDSALYLCASSLEGGTSYNEQFFGPGTRLTVL.

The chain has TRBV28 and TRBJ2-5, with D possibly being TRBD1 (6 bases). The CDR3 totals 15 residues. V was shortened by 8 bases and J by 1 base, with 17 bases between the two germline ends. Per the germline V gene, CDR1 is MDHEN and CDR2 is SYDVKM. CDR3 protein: CASRNQGQPQETQYF. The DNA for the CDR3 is TGTGCCAGCCGCAACCAGGGACAACCCCAAGAGACCCAGTACTTC.

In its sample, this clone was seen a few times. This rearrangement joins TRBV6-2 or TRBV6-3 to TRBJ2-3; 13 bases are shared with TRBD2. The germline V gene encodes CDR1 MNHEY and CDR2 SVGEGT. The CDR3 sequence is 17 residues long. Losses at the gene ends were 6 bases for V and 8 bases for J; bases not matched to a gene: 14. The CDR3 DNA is TGTGCCAGCAGCCCTATTAGGACTAGCGGGAGTACCGGTACGCAGTATTTT. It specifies CASSPIRTSGSTGTQYF.

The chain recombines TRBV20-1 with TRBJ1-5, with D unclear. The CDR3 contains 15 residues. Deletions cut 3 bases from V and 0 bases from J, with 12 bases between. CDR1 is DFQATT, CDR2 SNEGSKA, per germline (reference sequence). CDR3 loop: CSASSRGNSNQPQHF. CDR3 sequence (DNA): TGCAGTGCTAGTTCCCGGGGAAATAGCAATCAGCCCCAGCATTTT.

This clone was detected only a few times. DNA for the CDR3: TGTGCCAGCACCGGGACATCGAACACCGGGGAGCTGTTTTTT. Protein product: CASTGTSNTGELFF. The rearrangement joins TRBV11-3 to TRBJ2-2, with D maybe TRBD1 (6 bases). With 7 bases removed from V and 0 bases from J, the gap between germline ends came to 9 bases. The CDR3 runs 14 residues. Germline V CDR1 and CDR2: SGHNT, YENEEA. Together with reference TRBV11-3 and TRBJ2-2, the CDR3 gives the full variable domain: EAGVVQSPRYKIIEKKQPVAFWCNPISGHNTLYWYLQNLGQGPELLIRYENEEAVDDSQLPKDRFSAERLKGVDSTLKIQPAELGDSAVYLCASTGTSNTGELFFGEGSRLTVL.

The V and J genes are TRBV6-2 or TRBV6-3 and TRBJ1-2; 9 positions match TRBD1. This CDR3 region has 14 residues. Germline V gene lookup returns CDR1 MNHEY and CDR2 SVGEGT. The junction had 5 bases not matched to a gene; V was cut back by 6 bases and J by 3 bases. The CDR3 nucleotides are TGTGCCAGCAGCCCCTGGACAGGGGACTATGGCTACACCTTC. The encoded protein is CASSPWTGDYGYTF.

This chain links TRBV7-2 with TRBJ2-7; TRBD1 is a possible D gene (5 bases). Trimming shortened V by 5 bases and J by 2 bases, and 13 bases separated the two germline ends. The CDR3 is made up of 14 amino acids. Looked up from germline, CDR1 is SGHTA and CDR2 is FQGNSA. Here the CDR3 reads CASSPQGSPYEQYF. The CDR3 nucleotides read TGTGCCAGCAGCCCCCAGGGCAGTCCCTACGAGCAGTACTTC.

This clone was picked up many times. The CDR3 sequence: CASSLDPEPYEQYF. In DNA, the CDR3 is TGCGCCAGCAGCTTGGATCCAGAACCCTACGAGCAGTACTTC. This chain connects TRBV5-1 to TRBJ2-7; D gene unclear. The CDR3 has 14 residues. V was shortened by 0 bases and J by 2 bases, with 9 bases between the two germline ends. Germline CDR1 SGHRS, CDR2 YFSETQ. Variable domain in full (rest from reference TRBV5-1 and TRBJ2-7): KAGVTQTPRYLIKTRGQQVTLSCSPISGHRSVSWYQQTPGQGLQFLFEYFSETQRNKGNFPGRFSGRQFSNSRSEMNVSTLELGDSALYLCASSLDPEPYEQYFGPGTRLTVT.

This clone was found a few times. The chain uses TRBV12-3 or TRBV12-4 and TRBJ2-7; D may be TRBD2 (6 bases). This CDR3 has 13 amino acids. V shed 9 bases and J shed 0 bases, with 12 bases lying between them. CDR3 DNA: TGTGCCAGACGAGGGAGGTCCTCCTACGAGCAGTACTTC. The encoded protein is CARRGRSSYEQYF.

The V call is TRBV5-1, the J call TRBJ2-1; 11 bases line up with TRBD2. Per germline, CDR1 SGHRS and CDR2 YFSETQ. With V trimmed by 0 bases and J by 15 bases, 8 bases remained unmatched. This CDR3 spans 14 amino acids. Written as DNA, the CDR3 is TGCGCCAGCAGCTTGGAAGTAGCGGGAGGGCCCCCGTTCTTC. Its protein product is CASSLEVAGGPPFF.

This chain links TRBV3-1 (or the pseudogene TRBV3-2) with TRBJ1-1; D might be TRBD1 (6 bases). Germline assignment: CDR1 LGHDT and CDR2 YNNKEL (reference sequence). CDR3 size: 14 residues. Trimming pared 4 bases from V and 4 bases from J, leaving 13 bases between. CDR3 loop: CASSRGGHPTEAFF. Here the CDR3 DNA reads TGTGCCAGCAGCCGTGGGGGCCATCCCACTGAAGCTTTCTTT.

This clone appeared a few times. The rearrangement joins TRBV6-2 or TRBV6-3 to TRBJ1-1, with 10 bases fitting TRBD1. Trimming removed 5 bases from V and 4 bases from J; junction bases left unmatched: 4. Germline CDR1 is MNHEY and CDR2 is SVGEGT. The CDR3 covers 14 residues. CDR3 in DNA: TGTGCCAGCAGTGACAGGGGGCGAGGCACTGAAGCTTTCTTT. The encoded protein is CASSDRGRGTEAFF.

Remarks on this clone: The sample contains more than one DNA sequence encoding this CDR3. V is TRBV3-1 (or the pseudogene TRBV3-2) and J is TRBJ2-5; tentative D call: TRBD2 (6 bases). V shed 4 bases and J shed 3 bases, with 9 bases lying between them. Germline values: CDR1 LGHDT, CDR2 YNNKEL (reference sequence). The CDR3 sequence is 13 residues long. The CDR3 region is CASSRGLKETQYF. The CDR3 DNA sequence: TGTGCCAGCAGCCGGGGACTTAAAGAGACCCAGTACTTC.

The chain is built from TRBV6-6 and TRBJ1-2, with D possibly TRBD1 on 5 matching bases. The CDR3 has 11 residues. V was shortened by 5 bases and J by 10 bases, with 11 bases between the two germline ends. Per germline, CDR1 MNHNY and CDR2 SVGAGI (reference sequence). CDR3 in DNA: TGTGCCAGCAGTCCGCAGGGTGACTACACCTTC. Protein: CASSPQGDYTF.

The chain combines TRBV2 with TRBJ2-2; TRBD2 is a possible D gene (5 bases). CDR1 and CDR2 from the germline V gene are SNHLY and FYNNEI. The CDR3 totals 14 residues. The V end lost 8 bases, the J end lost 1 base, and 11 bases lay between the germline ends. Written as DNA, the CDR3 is TGTGCCAGCCGAGAGGAGGAGAACACCGGGGAGCTGTTTTTT. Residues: CASREEENTGELFF. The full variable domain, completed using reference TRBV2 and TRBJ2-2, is EPEVTQTPSHQVTQMGQEVILRCVPISNHLYFYWYRQILGQKVEFLVSFYNNEISEKSEIFDDQFSVERPDGSNFTLKIRSTKLEDSAMYFCASREEENTGELFFGEGSRLTVL.

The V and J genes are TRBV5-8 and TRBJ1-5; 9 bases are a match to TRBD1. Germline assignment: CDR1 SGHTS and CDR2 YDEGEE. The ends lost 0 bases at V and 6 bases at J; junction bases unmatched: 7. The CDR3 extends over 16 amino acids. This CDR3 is CASSLAGTGLSQPQHF. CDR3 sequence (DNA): TGTGCCAGCAGCTTGGCCGGGACAGGGTTGAGTCAGCCCCAGCATTTT.